This TCR beta chain appears in the sequencing data of a study of cytomegalovirus exposure and HLA in healthy donors. PCR involved 60 Vbeta and 13 Jbeta primers. Only in-frame clones appear in the TCRdb table, and some are missing; sequencing was by immunoSEQ multiplex PCR. The sample holds about 130,000 clones, 60% to 75% seen once. Study observations and caveats: Despite most TCR sequences being rare, some public TCRs occurred in many donors. Presence/absence analyses assumed roughly uniform sequencing depth across donors.

Regarding this clone: Its matching antigen is unknown.

Sequences were obtained from PBMCs. The receptor's source is a woman aged 45 to 65 in good health and CMV-seropositive.

CDR3 protein: CASSPNTDTQYF. Here the CDR3 DNA reads TGTGCCAGCAGCCCTAACACAGATACGCAGTATTTT. The chain recombines TRBV13 with TRBJ2-3; D gene unclear. This CDR3 is 12 amino acids long. Looked up from germline, CDR1 is PRHDT and CDR2 is FYEKMQ (reference sequence). Trimming left V 5 bases short and J 2 bases short, with 5 bases between.